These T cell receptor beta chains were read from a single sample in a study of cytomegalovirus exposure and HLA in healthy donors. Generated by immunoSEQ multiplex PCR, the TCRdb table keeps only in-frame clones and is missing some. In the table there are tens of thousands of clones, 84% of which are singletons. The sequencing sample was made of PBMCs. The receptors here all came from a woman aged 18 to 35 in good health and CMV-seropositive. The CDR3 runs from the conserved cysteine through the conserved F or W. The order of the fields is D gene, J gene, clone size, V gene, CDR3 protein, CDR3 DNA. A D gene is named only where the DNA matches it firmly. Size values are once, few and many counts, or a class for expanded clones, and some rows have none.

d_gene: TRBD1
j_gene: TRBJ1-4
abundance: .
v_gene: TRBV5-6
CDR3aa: CASSSGGGATNEKLFF
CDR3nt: TGTGCCAGCAGCTCCGGAGGGGGCGCGACTAATGAAAAACTGTTTTTT

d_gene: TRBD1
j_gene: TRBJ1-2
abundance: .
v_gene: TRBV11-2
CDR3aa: CASSLVEDRAITF
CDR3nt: TGTGCCAGCAGCTTAGTAGAGGACAGGGCAATCACCTTC

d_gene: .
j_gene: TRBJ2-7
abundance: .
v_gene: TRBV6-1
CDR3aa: CASSERGYSYEQYF
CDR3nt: TGTGCCAGCAGTGAAAGGGGCTACTCCTACGAGCAGTACTTC

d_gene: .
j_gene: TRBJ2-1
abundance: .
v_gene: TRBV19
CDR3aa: CASSIRSRNEQFF
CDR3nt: TGTGCCAGTAGTATAAGGTCGCGGAATGAGCAGTTCTTC

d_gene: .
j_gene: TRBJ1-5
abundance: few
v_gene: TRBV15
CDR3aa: CATSRDLSGSQPQHF
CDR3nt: TGTGCCACCAGCAGAGATCTGTCAGGGTCTCAGCCCCAGCATTTT

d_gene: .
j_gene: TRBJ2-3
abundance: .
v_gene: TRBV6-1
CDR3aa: CASSEQPGTDTQYF
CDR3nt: TGTGCCAGCAGTGAACAACCGGGCACAGATACGCAGTATTTT

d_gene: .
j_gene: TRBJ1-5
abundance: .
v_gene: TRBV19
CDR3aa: CASSIVYSNQPQHF
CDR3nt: TGTGCCAGTAGTATAGTCTATAGCAATCAGCCCCAGCATTTT

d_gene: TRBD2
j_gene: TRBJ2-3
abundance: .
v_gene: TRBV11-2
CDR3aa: CASSLLAGAHTQYF
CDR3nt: TGTGCCAGCAGCCTGCTAGCGGGGGCACATACGCAGTATTTT

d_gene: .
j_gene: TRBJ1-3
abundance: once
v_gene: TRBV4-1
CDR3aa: CASSQDRGTGNTIYF
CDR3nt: TGCGCCAGCAGCCAAGATAGAGGGACTGGAAACACCATATATTTT

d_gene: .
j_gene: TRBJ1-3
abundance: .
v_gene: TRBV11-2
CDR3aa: CASSSHSSGNTIYF
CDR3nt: TGTGCCAGCAGCTCCCATAGCTCTGGAAACACCATATATTTT

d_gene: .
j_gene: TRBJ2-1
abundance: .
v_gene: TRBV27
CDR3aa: CASSRGEPGNEQFF
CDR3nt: TGTGCCAGCAGTAGAGGAGAGCCGGGCAATGAGCAGTTCTTC

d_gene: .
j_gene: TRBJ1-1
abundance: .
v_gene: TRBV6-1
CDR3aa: CASSEAPLTRTEAFF
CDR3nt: TGTGCCAGCAGTGAAGCTCCTTTGACGAGGACTGAAGCTTTCTTT

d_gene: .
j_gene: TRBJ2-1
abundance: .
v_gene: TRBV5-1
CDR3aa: CASSLNRDPYNEQFF
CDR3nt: TGCGCCAGCAGCTTGAACAGGGATCCCTACAATGAGCAGTTCTTC

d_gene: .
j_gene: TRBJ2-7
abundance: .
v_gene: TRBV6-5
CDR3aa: CASSYSRHYEQYF
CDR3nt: TGTGCCAGCAGTTACTCGCGACATTACGAGCAGTACTTC

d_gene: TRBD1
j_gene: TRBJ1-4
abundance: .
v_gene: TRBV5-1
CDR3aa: CASSMGQGANEKLFF
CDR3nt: TGCGCCAGCAGCATGGGACAGGGGGCTAATGAAAAACTGTTTTTT

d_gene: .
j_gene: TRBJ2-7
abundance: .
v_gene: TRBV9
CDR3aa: CASSVGAGDEQYF
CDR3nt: TGTGCCAGCAGCGTAGGGGCAGGTGACGAGCAGTACTTC

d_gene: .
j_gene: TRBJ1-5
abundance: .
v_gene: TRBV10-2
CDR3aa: CASSESRRRPQHF
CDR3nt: TGCGCCAGCAGTGAGTCTAGAAGGAGGCCCCAGCATTTT

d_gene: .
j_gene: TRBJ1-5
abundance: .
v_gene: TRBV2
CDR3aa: CASSDNRIGYSNQPQHF
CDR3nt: TGTGCCAGCAGTGACAACCGCATCGGTTATAGCAATCAGCCCCAGCATTTT

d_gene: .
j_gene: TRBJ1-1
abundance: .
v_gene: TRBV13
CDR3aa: CASSFVNTEAFF
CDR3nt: TGTGCCAGCAGCTTCGTGAACACTGAAGCTTTCTTT

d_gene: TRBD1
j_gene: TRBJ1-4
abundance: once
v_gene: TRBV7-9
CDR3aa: CALGGDSPAEKLFF
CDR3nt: TGTGCCCTCGGCGGGGACAGCCCTGCTGAAAAACTGTTTTTT

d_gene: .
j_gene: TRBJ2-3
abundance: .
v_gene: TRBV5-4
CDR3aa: CASTLFATDTQYF
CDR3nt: TGTGCCAGCACCCTATTTGCCACAGATACGCAGTATTTT

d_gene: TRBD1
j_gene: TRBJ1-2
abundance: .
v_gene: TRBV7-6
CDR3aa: CASSPGQGAGDYGYTF
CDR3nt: TGTGCCAGCAGCCCGGGACAGGGGGCGGGGGACTATGGCTACACCTTC

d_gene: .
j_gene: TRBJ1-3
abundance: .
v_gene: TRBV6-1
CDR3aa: CASSERLFSGNTIYF
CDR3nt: TGTGCCAGCAGTGAACGGTTGTTCTCTGGAAACACCATATATTTT

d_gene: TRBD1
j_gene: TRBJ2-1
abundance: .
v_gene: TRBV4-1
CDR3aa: CASSLPGQGRNEQFF
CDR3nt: TGCGCCAGCAGCCTGCCGGGACAGGGTAGGAATGAGCAGTTCTTC

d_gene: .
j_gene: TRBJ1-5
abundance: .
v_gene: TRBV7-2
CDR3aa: CASSLHGSNQPQHF
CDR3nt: TGTGCCAGCAGCTTACACGGTAGCAATCAGCCCCAGCATTTT

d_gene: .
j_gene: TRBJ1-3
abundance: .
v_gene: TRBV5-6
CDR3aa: CASSPAGGAGNTIYF
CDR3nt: TGTGCCAGCAGCCCGGCGGGGGGAGCAGGAAACACCATATATTTT

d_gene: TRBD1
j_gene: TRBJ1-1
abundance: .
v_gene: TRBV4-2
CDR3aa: CASSQTGTANTEAFF
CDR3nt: TGTGCCAGCAGCCAAACCGGGACAGCAAACACTGAAGCTTTCTTT

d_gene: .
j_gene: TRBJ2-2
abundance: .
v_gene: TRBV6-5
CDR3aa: CASSYNLNTGELFF
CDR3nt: TGTGCCAGCAGTTATAATCTGAACACCGGGGAGCTGTTTTTT

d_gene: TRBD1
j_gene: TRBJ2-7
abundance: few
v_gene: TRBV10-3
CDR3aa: CAMGDDRGPSYEQYF
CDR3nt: TGTGCCATGGGAGACGACAGGGGCCCTTCCTACGAGCAGTACTTC

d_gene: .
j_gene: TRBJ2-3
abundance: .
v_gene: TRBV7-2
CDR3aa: CASSLGRDTQYF
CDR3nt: TGTGCCAGCAGCTTAGGTCGTGATACGCAGTATTTT

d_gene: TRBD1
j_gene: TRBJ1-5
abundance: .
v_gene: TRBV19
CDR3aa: CASSLAGQAFNQPQHF
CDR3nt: TGTGCCAGTAGTTTGGCGGGACAGGCGTTCAATCAGCCCCAGCATTTT

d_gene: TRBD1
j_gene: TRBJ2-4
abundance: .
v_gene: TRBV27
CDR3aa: CASSPGRGRLGKNIQYF
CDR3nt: TGTGCCAGCAGCCCCGGAAGGGGGCGTTTAGGCAAAAACATTCAGTACTTC

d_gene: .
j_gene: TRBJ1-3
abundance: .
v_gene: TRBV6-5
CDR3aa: CASSPDRVRNTIYF
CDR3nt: TGTGCCAGCAGTCCAGACAGAGTACGAAACACCATATATTTT

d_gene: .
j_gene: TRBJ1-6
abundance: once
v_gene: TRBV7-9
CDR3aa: CASSLLTGYNSPLHF
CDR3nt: TGTGCCAGCAGCTTACTGACAGGTTATAATTCACCCCTCCACTTT

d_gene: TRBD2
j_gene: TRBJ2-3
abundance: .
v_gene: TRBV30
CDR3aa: CAWSVSTSVDTQYF
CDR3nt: TGTGCCTGGAGTGTATCGACTAGCGTAGATACGCAGTATTTT

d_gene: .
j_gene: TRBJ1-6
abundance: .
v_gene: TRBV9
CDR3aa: CASSVGPVGSPLHF
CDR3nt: TGTGCCAGCAGCGTAGGGCCAGTTGGTTCACCCCTCCACTTT

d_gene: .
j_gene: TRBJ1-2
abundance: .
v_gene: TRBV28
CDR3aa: CASSPLSEGDYGYTF
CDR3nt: TGTGCCAGCAGCCCGCTGTCAGAAGGGGACTATGGCTACACCTTC

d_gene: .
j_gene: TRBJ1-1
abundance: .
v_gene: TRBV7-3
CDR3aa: CASSSNPRGGTEAFF
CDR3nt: TGTGCCAGCAGCTCAAACCCCCGGGGTGGTACTGAAGCTTTCTTT

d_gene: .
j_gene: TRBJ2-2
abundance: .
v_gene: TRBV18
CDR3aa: CASSPGGTNTGELFF
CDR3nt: TGTGCCAGCTCACCAGGAGGGACTAACACCGGGGAGCTGTTTTTT

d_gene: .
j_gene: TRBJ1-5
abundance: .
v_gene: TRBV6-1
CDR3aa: CASRYRVENQPQHF
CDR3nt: TGTGCCAGCAGGTACAGGGTGGAGAACCAGCCCCAGCATTTT

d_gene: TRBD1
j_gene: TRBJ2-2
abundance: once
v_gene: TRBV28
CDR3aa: CASSPLGQGVTGELFF
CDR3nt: TGTGCCAGCAGTCCATTGGGACAGGGAGTCACCGGGGAGCTGTTTTTT

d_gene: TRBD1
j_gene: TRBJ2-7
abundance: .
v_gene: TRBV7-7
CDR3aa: CASSPGRTGNEQYF
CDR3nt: TGTGCCAGCAGCCCAGGACGGACAGGGAACGAGCAGTACTTC

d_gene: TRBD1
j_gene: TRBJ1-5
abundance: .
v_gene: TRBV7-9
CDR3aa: CASSSGQGDSNQPQHF
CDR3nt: TGTGCCAGCAGCTCGGGACAGGGGGATAGCAATCAGCCCCAGCATTTT

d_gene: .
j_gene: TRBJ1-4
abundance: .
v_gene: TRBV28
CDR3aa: CASSLSLPGSNEKLFF
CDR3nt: TGTGCCAGCAGTTTATCGTTACCGGGTTCTAATGAAAAACTGTTTTTT

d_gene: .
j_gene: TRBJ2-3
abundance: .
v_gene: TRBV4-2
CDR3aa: CASSQAGLGTDTQYF
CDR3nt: TGTGCCAGCAGCCAGGCAGGGTTGGGCACAGATACGCAGTATTTT

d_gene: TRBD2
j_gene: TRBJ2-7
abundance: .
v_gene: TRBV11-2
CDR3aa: CASSFDGGAGEQYF
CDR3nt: TGTGCCAGCAGCTTCGACGGGGGGGCCGGCGAGCAGTACTTC